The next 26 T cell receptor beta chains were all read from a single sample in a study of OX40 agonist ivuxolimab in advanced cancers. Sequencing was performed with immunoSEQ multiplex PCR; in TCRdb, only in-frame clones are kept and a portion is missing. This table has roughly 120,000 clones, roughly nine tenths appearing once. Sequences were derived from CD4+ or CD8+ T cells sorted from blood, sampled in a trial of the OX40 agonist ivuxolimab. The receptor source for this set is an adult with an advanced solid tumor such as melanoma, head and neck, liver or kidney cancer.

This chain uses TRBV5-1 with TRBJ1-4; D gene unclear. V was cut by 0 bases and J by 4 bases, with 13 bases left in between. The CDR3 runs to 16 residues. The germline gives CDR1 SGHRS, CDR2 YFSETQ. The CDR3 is CASSLGQESYNEKLFF. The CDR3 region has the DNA TGCGCCAGCAGCTTGGGGCAGGAAAGTTATAATGAAAAACTGTTTTTT.

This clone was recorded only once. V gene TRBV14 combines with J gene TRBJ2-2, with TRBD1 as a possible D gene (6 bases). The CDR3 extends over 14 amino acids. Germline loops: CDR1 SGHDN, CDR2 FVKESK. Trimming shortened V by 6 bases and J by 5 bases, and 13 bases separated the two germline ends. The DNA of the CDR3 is TGTGCCAGCAGGAGGGGACACACAACCGGGGAGCTGTTTTTT. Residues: CASRRGHTTGELFF. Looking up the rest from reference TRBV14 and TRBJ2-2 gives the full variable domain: EAGVTQFPSHSVIEKGQTVTLRCDPISGHDNLYWYRRVMGKEIKFLLHFVKESKQDESGMPNNRFLAERTGGTYSTLKVQPAELEDSGVYFCASRRGHTTGELFFGEGSRLTVL.

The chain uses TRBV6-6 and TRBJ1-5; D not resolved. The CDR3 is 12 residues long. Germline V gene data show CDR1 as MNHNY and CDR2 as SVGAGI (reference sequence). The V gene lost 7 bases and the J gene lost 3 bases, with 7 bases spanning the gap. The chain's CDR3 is CASKGYNQPQHF. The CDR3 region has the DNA TGTGCCAGCAAAGGGTACAATCAGCCCCAGCATTTT.

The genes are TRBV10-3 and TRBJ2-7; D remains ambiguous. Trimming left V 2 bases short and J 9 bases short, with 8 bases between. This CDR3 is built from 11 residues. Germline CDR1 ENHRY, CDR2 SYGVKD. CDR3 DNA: TGTGCCATCAGTGAGCTTGAGGCGCAGTACTTC. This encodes CAISELEAQYF.

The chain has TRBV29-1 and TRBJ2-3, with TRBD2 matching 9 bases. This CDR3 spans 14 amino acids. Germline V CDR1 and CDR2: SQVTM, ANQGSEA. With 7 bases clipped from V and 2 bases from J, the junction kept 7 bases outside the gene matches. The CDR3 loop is CSAEVAGDTDTQYF. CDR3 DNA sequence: TGCAGCGCCGAGGTAGCGGGGGACACAGATACGCAGTATTTT.

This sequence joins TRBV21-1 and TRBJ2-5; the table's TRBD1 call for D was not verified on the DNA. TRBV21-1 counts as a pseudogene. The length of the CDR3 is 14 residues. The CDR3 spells CASRSGQGRETQYF. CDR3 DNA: TGTGCCAGCAGATCGGGACAGGGAAGAGAGACCCAGTACTTC.

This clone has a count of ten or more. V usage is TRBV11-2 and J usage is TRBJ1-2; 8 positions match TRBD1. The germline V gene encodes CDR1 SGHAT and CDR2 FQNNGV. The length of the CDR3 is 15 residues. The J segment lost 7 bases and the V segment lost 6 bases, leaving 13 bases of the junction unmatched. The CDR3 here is CASRPLRGRTGGYTF. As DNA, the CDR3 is TGTGCCAGCAGGCCACTCAGGGGGCGCACAGGTGGCTACACCTTC.

The CDR3 region has the DNA TGCGCCAGCAGCCAAGAAACAGGGCTTCGGGAAAAACTGTTTTTT. This translates into CASSQETGLREKLFF. The genes are TRBV4-3 and TRBJ1-4, with D possibly TRBD1 on 6 matching bases. Per germline, CDR1 LGHNA and CDR2 YSLEER. There are 15 residues in the CDR3. V lost 0 bases, J lost 8 bases, and 13 bases lay in between.

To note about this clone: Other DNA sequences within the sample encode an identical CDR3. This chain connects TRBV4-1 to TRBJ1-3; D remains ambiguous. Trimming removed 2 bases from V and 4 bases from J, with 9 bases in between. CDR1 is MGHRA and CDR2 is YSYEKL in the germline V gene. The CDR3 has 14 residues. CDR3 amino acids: CASSQRESGNTIYF. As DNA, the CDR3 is TGCGCCAGCAGCCAAAGGGAGTCAGGAAACACCATATATTTT.

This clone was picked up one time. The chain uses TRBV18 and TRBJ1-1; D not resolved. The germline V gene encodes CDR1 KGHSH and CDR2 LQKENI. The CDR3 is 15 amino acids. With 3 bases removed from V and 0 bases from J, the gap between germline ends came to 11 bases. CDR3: CASSPEDSLNTEAFF. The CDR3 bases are TGTGCCAGCTCACCTGAGGATTCCCTGAACACTGAAGCTTTCTTT. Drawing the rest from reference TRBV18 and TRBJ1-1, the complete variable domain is NAGVMQNPRHLVRRRGQEARLRCSPMKGHSHVYWYRQLPEEGLKFMVYLQKENIIDESGMPKERFSAEFPKEGPSILRIQQVVRGDSAAYFCASSPEDSLNTEAFFGQGTRLTVV.

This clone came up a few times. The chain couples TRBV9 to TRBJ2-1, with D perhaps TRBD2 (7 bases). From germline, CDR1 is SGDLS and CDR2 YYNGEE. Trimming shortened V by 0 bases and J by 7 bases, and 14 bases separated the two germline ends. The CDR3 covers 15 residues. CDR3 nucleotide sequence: TGTGCCAGCAGCGTAGTGGCGGGGGCTATTAATGAGCAGTTCTTC. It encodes CASSVVAGAINEQFF. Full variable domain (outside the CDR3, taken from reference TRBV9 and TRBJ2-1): DSGVTQTPKHLITATGQRVTLRCSPRSGDLSVYWYQQSLDQGLQFLIQYYNGEERAKGNILERFSAQQFPDLHSELNLSSLELGDSALYFCASSVVAGAINEQFFGPGTRLTVL.

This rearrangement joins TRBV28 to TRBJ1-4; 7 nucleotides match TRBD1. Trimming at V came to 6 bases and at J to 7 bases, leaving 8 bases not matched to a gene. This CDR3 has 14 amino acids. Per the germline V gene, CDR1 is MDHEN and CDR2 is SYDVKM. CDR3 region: CASSLGGTFEKLFF. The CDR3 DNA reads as TGTGCCAGCAGCTTAGGGGGCACATTTGAAAAACTGTTTTTT.

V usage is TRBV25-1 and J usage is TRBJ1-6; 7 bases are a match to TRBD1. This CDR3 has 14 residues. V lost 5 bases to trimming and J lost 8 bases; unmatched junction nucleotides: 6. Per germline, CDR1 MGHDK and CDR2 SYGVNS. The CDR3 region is CASSLTGIYSPLHF. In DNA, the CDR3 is TGTGCCAGCAGTCTGACAGGGATTTATTCACCCCTCCACTTT.

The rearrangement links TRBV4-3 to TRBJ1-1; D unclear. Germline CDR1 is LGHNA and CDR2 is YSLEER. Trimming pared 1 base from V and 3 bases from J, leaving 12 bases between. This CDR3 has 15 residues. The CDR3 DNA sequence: TGCGCCAGCAGCCAAGGGGTGGGCAGAGACACTGAAGCTTTCTTT. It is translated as CASSQGVGRDTEAFF.

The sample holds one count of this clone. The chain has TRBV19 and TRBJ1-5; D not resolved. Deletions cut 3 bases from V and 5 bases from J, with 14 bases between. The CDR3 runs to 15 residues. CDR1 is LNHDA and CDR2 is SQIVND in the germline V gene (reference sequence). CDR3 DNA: TGTGCCAGTAGTATGGGTCCTAAGAGTTATCAGCCCCAGCATTTT. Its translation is CASSMGPKSYQPQHF. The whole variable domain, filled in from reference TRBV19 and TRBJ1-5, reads DGGITQSPKYLFRKEGQNVTLSCEQNLNHDAMYWYRQDPGQGLRLIYYSQIVNDFQKGDIAEGYSVSREKKESFPLTVTSAQKNPTAFYLCASSMGPKSYQPQHFGDGTRLSIL.

The CDR3 loop is CASSPGSLRTDTQYF. The CDR3, as DNA: TGCGCCAGCAGCCCAGGGTCTCTGCGGACAGATACGCAGTATTTT. The V and J genes are TRBV5-1 and TRBJ2-3; possible D gene TRBD1, 5 bases. The CDR3 has 15 residues. Deletions cut 4 bases from V and 3 bases from J, with 15 bases between. CDR1 and CDR2 from the germline V gene are SGHRS and YFSETQ.

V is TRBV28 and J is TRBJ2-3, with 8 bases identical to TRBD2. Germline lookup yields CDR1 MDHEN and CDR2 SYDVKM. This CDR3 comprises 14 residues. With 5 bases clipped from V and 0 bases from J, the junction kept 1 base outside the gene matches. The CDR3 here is CASSVAGSTDTQYF. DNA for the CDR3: TGTGCCAGCAGTGTAGCGGGGAGCACAGATACGCAGTATTTT.

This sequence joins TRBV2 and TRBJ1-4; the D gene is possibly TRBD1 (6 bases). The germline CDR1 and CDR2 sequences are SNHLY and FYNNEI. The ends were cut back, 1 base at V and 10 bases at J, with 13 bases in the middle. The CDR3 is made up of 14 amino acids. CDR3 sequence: CASSEDGRGGKLFF. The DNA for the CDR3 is TGTGCCAGCAGTGAAGACGGGAGGGGGGGAAAACTGTTTTTT.

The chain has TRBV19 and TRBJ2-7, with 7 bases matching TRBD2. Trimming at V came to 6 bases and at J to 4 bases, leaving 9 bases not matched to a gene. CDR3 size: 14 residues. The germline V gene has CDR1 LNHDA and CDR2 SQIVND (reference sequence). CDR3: CASSRDTGGYEQYF. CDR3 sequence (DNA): TGTGCCAGTAGCCGAGACACCGGGGGGTACGAGCAGTACTTC.

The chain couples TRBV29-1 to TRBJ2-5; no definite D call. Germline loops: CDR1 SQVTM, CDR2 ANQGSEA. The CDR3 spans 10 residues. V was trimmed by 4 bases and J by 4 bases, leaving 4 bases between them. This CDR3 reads CSVGGETQYF. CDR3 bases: TGCAGCGTTGGGGGAGAGACCCAGTACTTC.

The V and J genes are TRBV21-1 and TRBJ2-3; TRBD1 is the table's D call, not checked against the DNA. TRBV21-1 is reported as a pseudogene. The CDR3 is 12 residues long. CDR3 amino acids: CARDREEDTQYF. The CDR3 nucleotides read TGTGCCAGAGACAGGGAGGAAGATACGCAGTATTTT.

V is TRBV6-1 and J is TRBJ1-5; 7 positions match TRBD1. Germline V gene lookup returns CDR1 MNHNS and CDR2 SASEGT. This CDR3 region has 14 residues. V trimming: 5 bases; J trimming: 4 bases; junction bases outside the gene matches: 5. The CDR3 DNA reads TGTGCCAGCAGTTTGGGACAGCTAAATCAGCCCCAGCATTTT. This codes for CASSLGQLNQPQHF.

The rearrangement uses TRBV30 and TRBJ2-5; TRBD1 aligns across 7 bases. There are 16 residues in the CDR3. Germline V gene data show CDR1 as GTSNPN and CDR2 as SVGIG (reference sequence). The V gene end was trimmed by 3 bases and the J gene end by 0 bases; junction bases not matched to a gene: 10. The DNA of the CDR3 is TGTGCCTGGAGCCCCCAGGGACAGACGTACCAAGAGACCCAGTACTTC. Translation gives CAWSPQGQTYQETQYF.

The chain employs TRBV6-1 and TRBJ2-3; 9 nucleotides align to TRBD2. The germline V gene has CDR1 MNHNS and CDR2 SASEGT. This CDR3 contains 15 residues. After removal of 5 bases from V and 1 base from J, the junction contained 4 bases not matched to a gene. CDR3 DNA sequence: TGTGCCAGCAGTCGACTAGCGGAGGGCACAGATACGCAGTATTTT. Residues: CASSRLAEGTDTQYF.

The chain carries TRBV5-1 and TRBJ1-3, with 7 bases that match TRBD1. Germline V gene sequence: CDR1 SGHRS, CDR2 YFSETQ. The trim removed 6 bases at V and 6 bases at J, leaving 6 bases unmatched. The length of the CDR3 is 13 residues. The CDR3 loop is CASKQGSENTIYF. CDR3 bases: TGCGCCAGCAAACAGGGGTCGGAAAACACCATATATTTT. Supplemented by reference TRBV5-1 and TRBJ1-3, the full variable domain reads KAGVTQTPRYLIKTRGQQVTLSCSPISGHRSVSWYQQTPGQGLQFLFEYFSETQRNKGNFPGRFSGRQFSNSRSEMNVSTLELGDSALYLCASKQGSENTIYFGEGSWLTVV.

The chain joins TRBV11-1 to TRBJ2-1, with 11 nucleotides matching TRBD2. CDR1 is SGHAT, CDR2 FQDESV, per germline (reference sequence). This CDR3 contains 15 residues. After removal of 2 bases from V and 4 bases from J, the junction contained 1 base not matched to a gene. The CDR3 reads CASSLRLAGYNEQFF. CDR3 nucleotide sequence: TGTGCCAGCAGCTTAAGACTAGCGGGGTACAATGAGCAGTTCTTC.